The TCR beta chain under discussion was sequenced for a study of cytotoxic CD8 clonotypes in ibrutinib-treated CLL. Background on the study: Enrolment comprised 10 to 11 relapsed/refractory and more than 14 treatment-naive patients; about 17 were IGHV unmutated. Overall study findings and caveats: Clonality at baseline surpassed age-matched healthy donors and tracked circulating CD8+ T-cell counts. Shared public clonotypes were rare, and on treatment they either got smaller or stayed the same.

The CDR3 is 14 amino acids. V lost 6 bases, J lost 9 bases, and 19 bases lay in between. The germline gives CDR1 MDHEN, CDR2 SYDVKM. Using immunoSEQ multiplex PCR, the repertoire was profiled, and TCRdb retains in-frame clones only, with some absent. The sample consists of about 63,000 clones, around three fifths of them appearing once. On this clone itself: Its antigen remains unidentified.

The sequence came from a human donor with chronic lymphocytic leukemia. The sequencing used PBMCs, collected after 12 months of ibrutinib treatment. This sequence joins TRBV28 and TRBJ2-3; no reliable D call. The CDR3 nucleotides are TGTGCCAGCAGAATTACCGGGTCCCCAAGAACGCAGTATTTT. Translating gives CASRITGSPRTQYF.